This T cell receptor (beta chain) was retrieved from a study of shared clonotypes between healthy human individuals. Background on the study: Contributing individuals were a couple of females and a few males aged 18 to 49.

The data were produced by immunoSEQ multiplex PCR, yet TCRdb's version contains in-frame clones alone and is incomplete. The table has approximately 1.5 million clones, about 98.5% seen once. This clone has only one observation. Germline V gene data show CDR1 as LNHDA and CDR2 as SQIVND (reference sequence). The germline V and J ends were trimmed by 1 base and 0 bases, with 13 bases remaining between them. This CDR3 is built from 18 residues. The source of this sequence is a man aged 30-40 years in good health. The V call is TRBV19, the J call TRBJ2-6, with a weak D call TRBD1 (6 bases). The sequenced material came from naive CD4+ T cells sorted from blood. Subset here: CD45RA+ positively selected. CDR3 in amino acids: CASSIVGHSYSGANVLTF. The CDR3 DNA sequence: TGTGCCAGTAGTATAGTGGGACATTCCTACTCTGGGGCCAACGTCCTGACTTTC.